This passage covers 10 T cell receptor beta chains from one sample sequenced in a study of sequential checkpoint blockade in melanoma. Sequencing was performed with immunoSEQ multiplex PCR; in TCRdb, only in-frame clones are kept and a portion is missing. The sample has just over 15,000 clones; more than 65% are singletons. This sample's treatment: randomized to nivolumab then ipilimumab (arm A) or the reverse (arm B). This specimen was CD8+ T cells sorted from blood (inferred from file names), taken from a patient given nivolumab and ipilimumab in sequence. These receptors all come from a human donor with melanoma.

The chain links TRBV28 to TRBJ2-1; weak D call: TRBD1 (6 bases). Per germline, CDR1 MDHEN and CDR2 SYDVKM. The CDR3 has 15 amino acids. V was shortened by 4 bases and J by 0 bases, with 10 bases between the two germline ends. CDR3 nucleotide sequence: TGTGCCAGCAGTTCAGGGGCGAGCTCCTACAATGAGCAGTTCTTC. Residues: CASSSGASSYNEQFF.

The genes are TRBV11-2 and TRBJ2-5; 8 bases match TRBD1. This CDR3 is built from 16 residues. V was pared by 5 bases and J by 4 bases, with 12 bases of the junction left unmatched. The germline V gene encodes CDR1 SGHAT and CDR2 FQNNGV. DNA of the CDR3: TGTGCCAGCAGCCCGACGGACAGGGTTGATGCAGAGACCCAGTACTTC. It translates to CASSPTDRVDAETQYF.

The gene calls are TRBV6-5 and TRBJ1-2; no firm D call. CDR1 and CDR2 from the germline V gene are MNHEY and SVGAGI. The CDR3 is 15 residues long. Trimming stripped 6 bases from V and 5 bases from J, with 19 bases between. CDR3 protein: CASREGPSPLYGYTF. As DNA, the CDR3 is TGTGCCAGCAGAGAGGGCCCGTCCCCCCTTTATGGCTACACCTTC.

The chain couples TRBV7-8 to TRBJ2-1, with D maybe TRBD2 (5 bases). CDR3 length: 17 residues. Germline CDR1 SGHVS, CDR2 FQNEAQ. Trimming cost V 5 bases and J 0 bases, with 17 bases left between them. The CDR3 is CASSLKRSPSSYNEQFF. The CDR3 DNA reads TGTGCCAGCAGCCTTAAGCGGAGCCCCAGCTCCTACAATGAGCAGTTCTTC.

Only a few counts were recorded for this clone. The CDR3 region is CASSLVAGGPYEQYF. The DNA of the CDR3 is TGTGCCAGCAGCCTGGTAGCGGGAGGGCCATACGAGCAGTACTTC. This rearrangement joins TRBV14 to TRBJ2-7; the match to TRBD2 covers 11 bases. The J segment lost 4 bases and the V segment lost 4 bases, leaving 6 bases of the junction unmatched. Germline V lookup: CDR1 SGHDN, CDR2 FVKESK. This CDR3 has 15 residues.

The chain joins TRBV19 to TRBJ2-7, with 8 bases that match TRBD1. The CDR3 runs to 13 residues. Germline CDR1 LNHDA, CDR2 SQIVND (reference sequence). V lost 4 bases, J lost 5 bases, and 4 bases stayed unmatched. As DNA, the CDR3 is TGTGCCAGTAGTAGACAGGGGTCCAACGAGCAGTACTTC. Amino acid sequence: CASSRQGSNEQYF.

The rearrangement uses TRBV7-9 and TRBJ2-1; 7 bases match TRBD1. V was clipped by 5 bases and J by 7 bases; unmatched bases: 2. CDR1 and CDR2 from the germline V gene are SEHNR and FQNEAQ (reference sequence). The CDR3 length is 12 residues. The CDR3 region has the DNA TGTGCCAGCAGCCAGACAGGGAATGAGCAGTTCTTC. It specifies CASSQTGNEQFF.

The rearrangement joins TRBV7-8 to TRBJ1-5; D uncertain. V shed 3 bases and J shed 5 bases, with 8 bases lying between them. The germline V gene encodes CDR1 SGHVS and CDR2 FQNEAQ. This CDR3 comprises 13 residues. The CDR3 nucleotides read TGTGCCAGCAGCTTCTCCCCTCATCAGCCCCAGCATTTT. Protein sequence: CASSFSPHQPQHF. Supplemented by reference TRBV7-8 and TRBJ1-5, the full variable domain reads GAGVSQSPRYKVAKRGQDVALRCDPISGHVSLFWYQQALGQGPEFLTYFQNEAQLDKSGLPSDRFFAERPEGSVSTLKIQRTQQEDSAVYLCASSFSPHQPQHFGDGTRLSIL.

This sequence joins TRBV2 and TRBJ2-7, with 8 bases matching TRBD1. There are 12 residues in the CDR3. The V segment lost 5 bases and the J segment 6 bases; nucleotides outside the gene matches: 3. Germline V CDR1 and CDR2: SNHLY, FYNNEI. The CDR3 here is CASSSTGGEQYF. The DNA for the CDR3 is TGTGCCAGCAGTTCAACAGGGGGCGAGCAGTACTTC.

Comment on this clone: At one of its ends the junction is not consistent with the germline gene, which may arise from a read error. DNA of the CDR3: TGCGCCAGCAGCCGAGACTCGAGCTCTGGGGCCAACGTCCTGACTTTC. Translating it yields CASSRDSSSGANVLTF. The chain links TRBV7-9 to TRBJ2-6; D gene uncertain. CDR3 length: 16 residues. CDR1 SEHNR and CDR2 FQNEAQ come from the germline V gene (reference sequence).